This is a list of T cell receptor beta chains from one sample in a study of T cell changes during pregnancy in multiple sclerosis. Using immunoSEQ multiplex PCR, the repertoire was profiled, and TCRdb retains in-frame clones only, with some absent. The sample contains about 30,000 clones, around nine tenths of which appear only once. The material was CD8+ T cells from peripheral blood mononuclear cells, obtained before pregnancy. The receptors stem from a female donor with multiple sclerosis, enrolled in a pregnancy study. CDR3s include the opening cysteine and the closing phenylalanine or tryptophan. A D gene is named only where the DNA matches it firmly.

>TRBV29-1|TRBJ2-7|TRBD1
TGCAGCGTTGAAGCACAGGGGAACGAGCAGTACTTC
CSVEAQGNEQYF
>TRBV28|TRBJ1-5|.
TGTGCCAGCAGTCCTACAGAGAGCCAGCAGCCCCAGCATTTT
CASSPTESQQPQHF
>TRBV5-1|TRBJ2-1|.
TGCGCCAGCAGCTTGGGACTAGAACTGGACAATGAGCAGTTCTTC
CASSLGLELDNEQFF
>TRBV6-5|TRBJ1-1|.
TGTGCCAGCGCGAAGGGGGTGGGCACTGAAGCTTTCTTT
CASAKGVGTEAFF
>TRBV29-1|TRBJ1-3|.
TGCAGCGTGCGCTCGGAGTCTGGAAACACCATATATTTT
CSVRSESGNTIYF
>TRBV6-5|TRBJ1-4|.
TGTGCCAGCAGCCCTAGGGGGAATGAAAAACTGTTTTTT
CASSPRGNEKLFF
>TRBV6-1|TRBJ1-1|TRBD1
TGTGCCAGCAGTGAAATGGGAACAGGGGCCATATACACTGAAGCTTTCTTT
CASSEMGTGAIYTEAFF
>TRBV6-5|TRBJ1-6|.
TGTGCCAGCAGTTACTCGTTTACAGAGAATTCACCCCTCCACTTT
CASSYSFTENSPLHF
>TRBV29-1|TRBJ2-7|.
TGCAGCGTTCAAAGCCGGAGCTCCTACGAGCAGTACTTC
CSVQSRSSYEQYF
>TRBV19|TRBJ2-1|TRBD2
TGTGCCAGTAGTCAGACTAGCGGATCTTTCAATGAGCAGTTCTTC
CASSQTSGSFNEQFF